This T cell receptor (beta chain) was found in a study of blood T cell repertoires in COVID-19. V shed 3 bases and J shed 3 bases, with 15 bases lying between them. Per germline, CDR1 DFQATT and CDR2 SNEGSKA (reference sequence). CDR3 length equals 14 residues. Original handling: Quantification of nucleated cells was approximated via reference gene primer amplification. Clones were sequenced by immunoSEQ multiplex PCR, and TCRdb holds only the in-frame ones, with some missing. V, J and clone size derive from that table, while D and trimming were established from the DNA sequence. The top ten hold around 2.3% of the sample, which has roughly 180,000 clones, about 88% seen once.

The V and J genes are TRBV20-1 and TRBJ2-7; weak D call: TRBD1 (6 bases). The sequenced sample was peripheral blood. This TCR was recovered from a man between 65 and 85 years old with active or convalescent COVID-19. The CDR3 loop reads CSASSGTYSYEQYF. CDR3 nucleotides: TGCAGTGCTAGTAGTGGGACATACAGCTACGAGCAGTACTTC.